This TCR beta chain was obtained from a study of T cells in Graves' hyperthyroidism and ophthalmopathy. Trimming at V came to 6 bases and at J to 1 base, leaving 7 bases not matched to a gene. Germline CDR1 reads SNHLY; CDR2 reads FYNNEI. The CDR3 length is 15 residues. Whole-study findings and limits: Most expanded thyroid clonotypes above 0.001 also appeared in blood.

Researchers amplified the TCR beta CDR3 regions from RNA transcripts. HTBI primers drove first-round RT-PCR of the TCR CDR3. Via MiXCR, TCRdb re-called the multiplex PCR reads, giving one row per CDR3 protein. The repertoire has 350,000 to 400,000 distinct CDR3 sequences, more than 13% of them found once; the top ten carry less than 35%. The sample holds many counts of this clonotype. Its antigen remains unknown. Lactation, pregnancy, other autoimmune disease or uncontrolled infection led to exclusion of patients. In making diagnoses, clinical symptoms, serum thyroxine and TRAb, thyroid ultrasound and orbital computed tomography were all used. PBMCs were obtained from 10 ml fresh peripheral blood.

The chain employs TRBV2 and TRBJ2-3; 7 nucleotides match TRBD2. Sequences were obtained from blood. The origin of this receptor is a woman in her 30s with Graves' hyperthyroidism. The CDR3, as DNA: TGTGCCAGCAGGGGACTATCAAGCGGCACAGATACGCAGTATTTT. It is translated as CASRGLSSGTDTQYF.